These T cell receptor beta chains were read from a single sample in a study of OX40 agonist ivuxolimab in advanced cancers. Here immunoSEQ multiplex PCR was the method, and the copy in TCRdb shows in-frame clones only, minus some. The repertoire holds 77,000 or so clones, approximately 95% seen once, with 20% in the top ten. The source material was CD4+ or CD8+ T cells sorted from blood, sampled in a trial of the OX40 agonist ivuxolimab. These receptors were taken from an adult with an advanced solid tumor such as melanoma, head and neck, liver or kidney cancer. Both conserved end residues are part of each CDR3. The order of the fields is CDR3 DNA, CDR3 protein, V gene, CDR3 length, J gene, clone size, D gene. D genes are given only for firm matches. Some rows have no size entry. The others give once, few or many, or a class for an expanded clone.

CDR3nt: TGTGCCAGTAGTGGGGATGGACGGGTTTCACCCCTCCACTTT
CDR3aa: CASSGDGRVSPLHF
v_gene: TRBV19
len: 14
j_gene: TRBJ1-6
abundance: .
d_gene: .

CDR3nt: TGTGCCAGCAGCTTACTAGCGGGGGAACAAGAGACCCAGTACTTC
CDR3aa: CASSLLAGEQETQYF
v_gene: TRBV7-2
len: 15
j_gene: TRBJ2-5
abundance: .
d_gene: TRBD2

CDR3nt: TGTGCCAGCAGCACGGGAGGGGGAGAGACCCAGTACTTC
CDR3aa: CASSTGGGETQYF
v_gene: TRBV9
len: 13
j_gene: TRBJ2-5
abundance: .
d_gene: TRBD2

CDR3nt: TGTGCCAGCAGCCCATCCTACGAGCAGTACTTC
CDR3aa: CASSPSYEQYF
v_gene: TRBV7-9
len: 11
j_gene: TRBJ2-7
abundance: few
d_gene: .

CDR3nt: TGTGCCAGCAGCTTGGGGGACAGGGTCCACGAGCAGTACTTC
CDR3aa: CASSLGDRVHEQYF
v_gene: TRBV7-6
len: 14
j_gene: TRBJ2-7
abundance: .
d_gene: TRBD1

CDR3nt: TGTGCTAGTGGTTTGGTACTCGCGGGGGATTTCTCCTACAATGAGCAGTTCTTC
CDR3aa: CASGLVLAGDFSYNEQFF
v_gene: TRBV12-5
len: 18
j_gene: TRBJ2-1
abundance: .
d_gene: TRBD2

CDR3nt: TGCGCCAGCAGTCAGACTAGCGGGGGGGACAATGAGCAGTTCTTC
CDR3aa: CASSQTSGGDNEQFF
v_gene: TRBV4-3
len: 15
j_gene: TRBJ2-1
abundance: .
d_gene: TRBD2

CDR3nt: TGTGCCAGCAGTGTGAGTCGTCGGAGGGGGCGCGAAAACATTCAGTACTTC
CDR3aa: CASSVSRRRGRENIQYF
v_gene: TRBV2
len: 17
j_gene: TRBJ2-4
abundance: .
d_gene: .

CDR3nt: TGTGCCAGTAGTATAAGCGGGGTCGGAGGGGCCTACGAGCAGTACTTC
CDR3aa: CASSISGVGGAYEQYF
v_gene: TRBV19
len: 16
j_gene: TRBJ2-7
abundance: .
d_gene: TRBD2

CDR3nt: TGTGCCAGCAGCGCCCGGACGACTAGCGGGAGTCCTGATGAGCAGTTCTTC
CDR3aa: CASSARTTSGSPDEQFF
v_gene: TRBV9
len: 17
j_gene: TRBJ2-1
abundance: .
d_gene: TRBD2

CDR3nt: TGTGCCGGCAGCCAGAGCGGGAGTCTCTACGAGCAGTACTTC
CDR3aa: CAGSQSGSLYEQYF
v_gene: TRBV5-4
len: 14
j_gene: TRBJ2-7
abundance: .
d_gene: TRBD2